This T cell receptor (beta chain) was obtained from a study of identical twins. General observations from the study: When twins shared out-of-frame alpha sequences, those sequences had excess low generation probability. Twins shared beta out-of-frame sequences in excess, but this excess was weaker.

CDR3 length: 15 residues. CDR1 is MNHEY, CDR2 SVGAGI, per germline. The V end lost 2 bases, the J end lost 1 base, and 10 bases lay between the germline ends. To note about this clonotype: Its antigen is currently unknown.

Every donor was a healthy Caucasian. A universal primer site was added by template switching, and unique molecular identifiers were carried by the cDNA. TCRdb called the 5' RACE reads again in MiXCR, with one record for every CDR3 protein. This table holds about 240,000 distinct CDR3 sequences, about 11% found once. Sample: memory T cells sorted from blood. The TCR originated in a man in his fifties or sixties in good health. The chain couples TRBV6-5 to TRBJ2-3; TRBD2 is a possible D gene (5 bases). The CDR3 nucleotides are TGTGCCAGCAGTTACGATTGGGGAGGCACAGATACGCAGTATTTT. As protein: CASSYDWGGTDTQYF.